A selection of T cell receptor beta chains follows, all from one sample in a study of T-cell memory formation after mild COVID-19. TCRdb ran MiXCR on the 5' RACE reads and lists one entry per CDR3 protein. The data contain 280,000 or so distinct CDR3 sequences, more than 15% of them singletons. Material: PBMCs or a T cell subset sorted from them (not recorded which). Receptors were obtained from a man younger than 35 who had mild COVID-19 (a few samples of this study predate the infection). Cell type and time point are not known. Both conserved end residues are part of each CDR3. The order of the fields is CDR3 DNA, CDR3 protein, J gene, D gene, clone size, CDR3 length, V gene. A D gene is named only where the DNA matches it firmly. Rows may omit the clone size; those that give it use once, few, many or a size class.

cdr3_nt: TGTGCCAGCAGTTTCACAGGGCTGAACACTGAAGCTTTCTTT
cdr3_aa: CASSFTGLNTEAFF
j_call: TRBJ1-1
d_call: .
clone_size: .
cdr3_length: 14
v_call: TRBV6-5

cdr3_nt: TGTGCCAGCAGTTTGGACGGCTTCGGTGGCTACACCTTC
cdr3_aa: CASSLDGFGGYTF
j_call: TRBJ1-2
d_call: .
clone_size: .
cdr3_length: 13
v_call: TRBV7-9

cdr3_nt: TGTGCCAGCAGATACTGGGGGGAGCAGTTCTTC
cdr3_aa: CASRYWGEQFF
j_call: TRBJ2-1
d_call: .
clone_size: .
cdr3_length: 11
v_call: TRBV6-5

cdr3_nt: TGCGCCAGCAGCCTAGCTCAGGACACAGATACGCAGTATTTT
cdr3_aa: CASSLAQDTDTQYF
j_call: TRBJ2-3
d_call: .
clone_size: few
cdr3_length: 14
v_call: TRBV5-1

cdr3_nt: TGCGCCAGCAGCTTGGACGTCAGCTACAATGAGCAGTTCTTC
cdr3_aa: CASSLDVSYNEQFF
j_call: TRBJ2-1
d_call: .
clone_size: .
cdr3_length: 14
v_call: TRBV5-1

cdr3_nt: TGTGCCAGCAGACTCGATGGGACTAGCGGGTACCAAGAGACCCAGTACTTC
cdr3_aa: CASRLDGTSGYQETQYF
j_call: TRBJ2-5
d_call: TRBD2
clone_size: .
cdr3_length: 17
v_call: TRBV2

cdr3_nt: TGTGCCAGCAGTTTAGAACAGGGCTCTGGAAACACCATATATTTT
cdr3_aa: CASSLEQGSGNTIYF
j_call: TRBJ1-3
d_call: .
clone_size: .
cdr3_length: 15
v_call: TRBV12-3/TRBV12-4

cdr3_nt: TGTGCCAGCTCCCAACAGGGAATGAACACCGGGGAGCTGTTTTTT
cdr3_aa: CASSQQGMNTGELFF
j_call: TRBJ2-2
d_call: .
clone_size: few
cdr3_length: 15
v_call: TRBV18

cdr3_nt: TGCAGTGCTAGAGTCCGACAGGGAGGATATGGCTACACCTTC
cdr3_aa: CSARVRQGGYGYTF
j_call: TRBJ1-2
d_call: TRBD1
clone_size: .
cdr3_length: 14
v_call: TRBV20-1

cdr3_nt: TGTGCCAGCAGTCTCACGGGGACTAGCAGTAACAATGAGCAGTTCTTC
cdr3_aa: CASSLTGTSSNNEQFF
j_call: TRBJ2-1
d_call: TRBD2
clone_size: few
cdr3_length: 16
v_call: TRBV28